The 7 T cell receptor beta chains reported below all come from one sample, sequenced in a study of blood T cell repertoires in COVID-19. Only in-frame clones appear in the TCRdb table, and some are missing; sequencing was by immunoSEQ multiplex PCR. The sample includes 150,000 to 250,000 clones, around 81% of them seen just once. Sequencing was done on a sample of PBMCs or T cells enriched from blood (not recorded which). These TCRs come from a man between 35 and 55 years old who had recovered from COVID-19.

The chain couples TRBV2 to TRBJ1-1; D perhaps matches TRBD1 (6 bases). Between the trimmed V and J ends, which lost 4 bases and 4 bases, there was a span of 10 bases. The germline gives CDR1 SNHLY, CDR2 FYNNEI. The CDR3 spans 13 residues. The CDR3 region is CASSVNRVTEAFF. The CDR3 DNA reads TGTGCCAGCAGTGTGAACAGGGTCACTGAAGCTTTCTTT.

V and J are TRBV7-2 and TRBJ2-7, with 8 bases identical to TRBD1. J gave up 5 bases and V 4 bases, and 13 bases lay outside the gene matches. Germline V gene data show CDR1 as SGHTA and CDR2 as FQGNSA. CDR3 length equals 16 residues. The CDR3 region has the DNA TGTGCCAGCAGCTCGGGACAGGACCTGAGGTCCCACGAGCAGTACTTC. This encodes CASSSGQDLRSHEQYF. The variable domain in full, with the rest retrieved from reference TRBV7-2 and TRBJ2-7, is GAGVSQSPSNKVTEKGKDVELRCDPISGHTALYWYRQSLGQGLEFLIYFQGNSAPDKSGLPSDRFSAERTGGSVSTLTIQRTQQEDSAVYLCASSSGQDLRSHEQYFGPGTRLTVT.

The V gene is TRBV2, the J gene TRBJ1-3; weak D call: TRBD1 (5 bases). Germline CDR1 is SNHLY and CDR2 is FYNNEI. The CDR3 is 16 amino acids. The germline V and J ends were trimmed by 2 bases and 0 bases, with 11 bases remaining between them. The CDR3 DNA sequence: TGTGCCAGCAGTGAAATGGGGCCCCTCTCTGGAAACACCATATATTTT. This gives the protein CASSEMGPLSGNTIYF.

V gene TRBV9 combines with J gene TRBJ2-2; possible D gene TRBD1, 6 bases. The V gene lost 1 base and the J gene lost 6 bases, with 16 bases spanning the gap. The germline CDR1 and CDR2 sequences are SGDLS and YYNGEE. CDR3 size: 16 residues. This chain's CDR3 is CASSVTPQGIPGELFF. The CDR3 bases are TGTGCCAGCAGCGTAACCCCTCAGGGGATCCCCGGGGAGCTGTTTTTT.

V is TRBV11-2 and J is TRBJ2-4; D unresolved. Between the trimmed V and J ends, which lost 2 bases and 6 bases, there was a span of 8 bases. CDR3 length equals 13 residues. The V gene's germline CDR1 is SGHAT and CDR2 FQNNGV. The CDR3 DNA sequence: TGTGCCAGCAGCTTACCCCGAGGAAACATTCAGTACTTC. This translates into CASSLPRGNIQYF.

The chain joins TRBV19 to TRBJ1-1, with D unclear. Germline CDR1 and CDR2: LNHDA and SQIVND (reference sequence). The CDR3 length is 14 residues. Trimming cost V 5 bases and J 1 base, with 11 bases left between them. The CDR3 bases are TGTGCCAGTAGTGAACAGAAGCCGAACACTGAAGCTTTCTTT. Encoded protein: CASSEQKPNTEAFF.

This clone appeared a few times. V and J are TRBV7-9 and TRBJ1-5; D not certain. Germline V gene lookup returns CDR1 SEHNR and CDR2 FQNEAQ (reference sequence). The CDR3 runs to 15 residues. Trimming took 4 bases from V and 0 from J, leaving 10 bases between them. The CDR3 bases are TGTGCCAGCAGCTCTAACAGCTATAGCAATCAGCCCCAGCATTTT. This encodes CASSSNSYSNQPQHF.